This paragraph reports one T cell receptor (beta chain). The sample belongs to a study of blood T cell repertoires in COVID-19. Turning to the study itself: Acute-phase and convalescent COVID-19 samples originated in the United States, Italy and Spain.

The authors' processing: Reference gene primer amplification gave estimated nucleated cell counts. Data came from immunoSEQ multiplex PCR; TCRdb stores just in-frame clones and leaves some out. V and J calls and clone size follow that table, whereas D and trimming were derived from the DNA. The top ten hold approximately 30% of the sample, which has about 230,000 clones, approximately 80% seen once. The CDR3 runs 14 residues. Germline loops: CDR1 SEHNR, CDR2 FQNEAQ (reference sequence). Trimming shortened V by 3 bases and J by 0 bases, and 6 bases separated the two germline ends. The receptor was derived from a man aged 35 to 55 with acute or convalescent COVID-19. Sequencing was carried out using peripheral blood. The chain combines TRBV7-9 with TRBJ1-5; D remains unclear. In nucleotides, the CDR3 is TGTGCCAGCAGCTTCTACAGTAGCAATCAGCCCCAGCATTTT. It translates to CASSFYSSNQPQHF.